This T cell receptor (beta chain) is drawn from a study of spatial heterogeneity in lung cancer. Overall study: Among detected sequences, beta-chain ones consistently exceeded alpha-chain ones in number. General study points: Expanded intratumoral alpha and beta TCR counts tracked tumor mutation counts. In tumor T cells, estimated coverage reached roughly 6.8% for alpha chains and more than 11% for beta chains.

Documented time point: sample taken at primary tumor resection. Tumor, nontumor lung or frozen PBMC supplied whole RNA that was sequenced unsorted. Trimming cost V 3 bases and J 5 bases; bases outside gene matches: 11. Germline V gene lookup returns CDR1 SQVTM and CDR2 ANQGSEA. There are 15 residues in the CDR3. A distinct unique molecular identifier was carried by each TCR cDNA molecule. TCRdb recomputed calls from the 5' RACE reads with MiXCR, one row per CDR3 protein. Of about 20,000 distinct CDR3 sequences in the sample, approximately 2.5% were seen once. In its sample, this clonotype ranks as medium-sized. Its matching antigen is unknown.

This chain connects TRBV29-1 to TRBJ2-5; 8 nucleotides line up with TRBD1. This sequence was found in a male donor with early-stage non-small cell lung cancer. This sample comprised lung tumor tissue, obtained at surgery. CDR3 in amino acids: CSVDNPGQGRETQYF. The CDR3 nucleotides are TGCAGCGTTGATAACCCCGGACAGGGTCGCGAGACCCAGTACTTC.